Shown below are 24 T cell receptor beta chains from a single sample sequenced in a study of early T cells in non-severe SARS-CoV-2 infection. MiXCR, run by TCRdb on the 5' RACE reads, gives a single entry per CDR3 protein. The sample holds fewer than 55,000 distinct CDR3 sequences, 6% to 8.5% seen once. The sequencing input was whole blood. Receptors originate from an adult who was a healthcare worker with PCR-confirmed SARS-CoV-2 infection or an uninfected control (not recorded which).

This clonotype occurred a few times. The CDR3 DNA is TGTGCCAGCGGCCGGGACAGTAGTGTCTCCGAGCAGTACTTC. Residues: CASGRDSSVSEQYF. The V call is TRBV27, the J call TRBJ2-7; 7 bases map to TRBD1. This CDR3 has 14 residues. J gave up 6 bases and V 8 bases, and 13 bases lay outside the gene matches. The germline V gene has CDR1 MNHEY and CDR2 SMNVEV (reference sequence).

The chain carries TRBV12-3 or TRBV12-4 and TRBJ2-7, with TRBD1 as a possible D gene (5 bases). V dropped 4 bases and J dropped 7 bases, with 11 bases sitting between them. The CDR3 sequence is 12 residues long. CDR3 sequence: CASSSGIREQYF. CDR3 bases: TGTGCCAGCAGTTCAGGGATCCGGGAGCAGTACTTC.

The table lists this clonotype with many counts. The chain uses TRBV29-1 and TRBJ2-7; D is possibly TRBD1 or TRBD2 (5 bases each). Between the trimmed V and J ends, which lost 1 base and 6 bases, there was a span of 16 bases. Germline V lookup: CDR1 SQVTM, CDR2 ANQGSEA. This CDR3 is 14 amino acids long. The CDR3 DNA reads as TGCAGCGTTGAAGTTTCCCTAGGGGCGGGCGAGCAGTACTTC. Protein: CSVEVSLGAGEQYF.

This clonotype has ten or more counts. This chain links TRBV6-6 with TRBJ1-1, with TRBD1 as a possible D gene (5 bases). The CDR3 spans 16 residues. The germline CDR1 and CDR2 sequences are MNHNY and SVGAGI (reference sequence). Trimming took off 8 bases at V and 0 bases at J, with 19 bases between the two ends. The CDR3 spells CASGARSDYLNTEAFF. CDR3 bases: TGTGCCAGCGGGGCGAGAAGCGACTACCTGAACACTGAAGCTTTCTTT.

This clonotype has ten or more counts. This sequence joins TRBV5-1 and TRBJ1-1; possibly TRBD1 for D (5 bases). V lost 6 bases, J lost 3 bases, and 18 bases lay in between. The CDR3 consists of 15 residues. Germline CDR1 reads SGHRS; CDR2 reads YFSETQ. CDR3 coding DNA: TGCGCCAGCACGGGGAATACAGGCGCGGACACTGAAGCTTTCTTT. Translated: CASTGNTGADTEAFF.

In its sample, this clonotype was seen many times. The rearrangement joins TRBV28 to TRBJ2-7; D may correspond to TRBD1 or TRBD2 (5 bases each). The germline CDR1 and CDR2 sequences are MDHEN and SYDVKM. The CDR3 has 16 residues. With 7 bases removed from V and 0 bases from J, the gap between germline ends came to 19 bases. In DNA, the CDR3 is TGTGCCAGCACCACTTTCGGTGCAGGGAGCTCCTACGAGCAGTACTTC. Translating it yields CASTTFGAGSSYEQYF.

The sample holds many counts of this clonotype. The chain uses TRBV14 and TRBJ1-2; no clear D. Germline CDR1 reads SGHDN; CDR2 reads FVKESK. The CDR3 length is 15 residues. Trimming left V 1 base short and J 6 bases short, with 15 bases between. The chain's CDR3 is CASSQVLRGNDGYTF. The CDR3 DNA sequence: TGTGCCAGCAGCCAAGTCTTGCGGGGAAACGATGGCTACACCTTC.

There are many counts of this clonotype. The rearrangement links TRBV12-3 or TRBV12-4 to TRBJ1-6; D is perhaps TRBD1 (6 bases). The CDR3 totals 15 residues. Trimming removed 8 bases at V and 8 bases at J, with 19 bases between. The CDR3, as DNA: TGTGCCAGCGGTCCTTCGAGGGGGAGGGATTCACCCCTCCACTTT. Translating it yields CASGPSRGRDSPLHF.

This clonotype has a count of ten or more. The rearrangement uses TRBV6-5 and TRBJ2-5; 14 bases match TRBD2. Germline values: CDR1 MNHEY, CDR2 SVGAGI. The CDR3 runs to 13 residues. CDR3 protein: CATTSGGEETQYF. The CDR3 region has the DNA TGTGCTACGACTAGCGGGGGGGAAGAGACCCAGTACTTC.

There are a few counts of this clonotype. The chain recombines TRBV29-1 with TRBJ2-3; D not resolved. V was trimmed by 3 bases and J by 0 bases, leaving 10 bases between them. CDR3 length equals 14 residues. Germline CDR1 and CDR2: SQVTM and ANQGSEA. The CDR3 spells CSVDFAASTDTQYF. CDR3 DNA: TGCAGCGTTGATTTCGCAGCTAGCACAGATACGCAGTATTTT.

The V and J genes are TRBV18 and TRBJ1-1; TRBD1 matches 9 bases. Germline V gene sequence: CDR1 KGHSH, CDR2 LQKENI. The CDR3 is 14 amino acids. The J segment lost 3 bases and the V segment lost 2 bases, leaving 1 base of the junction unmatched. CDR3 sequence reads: CASSPTGGDTEAFF. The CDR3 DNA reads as TGTGCCAGCTCACCAACAGGGGGCGACACTGAAGCTTTCTTT.

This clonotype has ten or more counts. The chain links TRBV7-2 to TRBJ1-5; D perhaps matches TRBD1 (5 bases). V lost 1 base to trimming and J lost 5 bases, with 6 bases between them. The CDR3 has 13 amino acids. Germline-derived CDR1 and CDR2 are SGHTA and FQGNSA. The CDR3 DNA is TGTGCCAGCAGCTTAGTCAGGGATCAGCCCCAGCATTTT. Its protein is CASSLVRDQPQHF.

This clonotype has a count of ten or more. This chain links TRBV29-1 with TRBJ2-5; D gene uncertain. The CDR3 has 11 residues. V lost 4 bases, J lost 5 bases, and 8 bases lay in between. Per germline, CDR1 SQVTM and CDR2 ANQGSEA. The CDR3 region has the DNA TGCAGCGTTGTGATGGGGGAGACCCAGTACTTC. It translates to CSVVMGETQYF. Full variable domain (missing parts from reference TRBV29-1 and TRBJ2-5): SAVISQKPSRDICQRGTSLTIQCQVDSQVTMMFWYRQQPGQSLTLIATANQGSEATYESGFVIDKFPISRPNLTFSTLTVSNMSPEDSSIYLCSVVMGETQYFGPGTRLLVL.

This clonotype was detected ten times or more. CDR3 protein: CASSVLDSYTGELFF. DNA of the CDR3: TGTGCCAGCAGCGTCCTTGACAGTTACACCGGGGAGCTGTTTTTT. The rearrangement joins TRBV7-9 to TRBJ2-2; D may be TRBD1 (5 bases). Trimming pared 5 bases from V and 3 bases from J, leaving 13 bases between. This CDR3 contains 15 residues. Germline lookup yields CDR1 SEHNR and CDR2 FQNEAQ (reference sequence).

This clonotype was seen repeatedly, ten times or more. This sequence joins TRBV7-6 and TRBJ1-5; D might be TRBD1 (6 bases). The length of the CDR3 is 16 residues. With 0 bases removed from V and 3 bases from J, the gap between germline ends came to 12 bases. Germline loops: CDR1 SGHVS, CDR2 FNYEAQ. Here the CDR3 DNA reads TGTGCCAGCAGCTTAGCCTCCGGGACAACCAATCAGCCCCAGCATTTT. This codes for CASSLASGTTNQPQHF. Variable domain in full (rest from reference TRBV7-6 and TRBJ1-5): GAGVSQSPRYKVTKRGQDVALRCDPISGHVSLYWYRQALGQGPEFLTYFNYEAQQDKSGLPNDRFSAERPEGSISTLTIQRTEQRDSAMYRCASSLASGTTNQPQHFGDGTRLSIL.

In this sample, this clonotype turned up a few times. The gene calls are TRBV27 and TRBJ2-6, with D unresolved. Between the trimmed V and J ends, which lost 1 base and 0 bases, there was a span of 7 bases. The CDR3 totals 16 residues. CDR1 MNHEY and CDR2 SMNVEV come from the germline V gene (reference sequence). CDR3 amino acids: CASSLFWISGANVLTF. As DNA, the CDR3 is TGTGCCAGCAGTTTATTCTGGATCTCTGGGGCCAACGTCCTGACTTTC.

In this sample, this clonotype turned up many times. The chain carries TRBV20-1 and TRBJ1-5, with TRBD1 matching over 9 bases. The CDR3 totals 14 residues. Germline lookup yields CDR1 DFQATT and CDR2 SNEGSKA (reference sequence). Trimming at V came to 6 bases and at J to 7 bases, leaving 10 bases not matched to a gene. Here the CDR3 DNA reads TGCAGTGCGAGGCGGGGACAGGGCGTCCAGCCCCAGCATTTT. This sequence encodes CSARRGQGVQPQHF.

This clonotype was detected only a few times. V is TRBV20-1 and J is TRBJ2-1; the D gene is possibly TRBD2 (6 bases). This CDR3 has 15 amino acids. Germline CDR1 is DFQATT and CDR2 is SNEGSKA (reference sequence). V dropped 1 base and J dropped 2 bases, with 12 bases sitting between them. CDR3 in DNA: TGCAGTGCTAGAGGGGGGGAGGCAGCCTACAATGAGCAGTTCTTC. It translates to CSARGGEAAYNEQFF.

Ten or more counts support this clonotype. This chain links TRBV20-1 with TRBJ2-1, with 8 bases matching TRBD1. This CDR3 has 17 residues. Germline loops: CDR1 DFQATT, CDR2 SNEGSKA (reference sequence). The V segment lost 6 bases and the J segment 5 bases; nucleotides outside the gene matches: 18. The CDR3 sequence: CSAAPLLGTGGNNEQFF. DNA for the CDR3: TGCAGTGCCGCCCCTCTTCTAGGCACAGGGGGGAACAATGAGCAGTTCTTC.

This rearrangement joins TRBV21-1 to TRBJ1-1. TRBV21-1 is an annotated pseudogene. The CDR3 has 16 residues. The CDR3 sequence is CASSKGLQTGNTEAFF. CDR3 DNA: TGTGCCAGCAGCAAAGGGCTTCAAACTGGGAACACTGAAGCTTTCTTT.

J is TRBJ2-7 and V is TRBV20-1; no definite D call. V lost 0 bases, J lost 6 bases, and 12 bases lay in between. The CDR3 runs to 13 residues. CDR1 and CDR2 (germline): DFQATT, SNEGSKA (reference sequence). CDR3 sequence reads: CSARDRGRREQYF. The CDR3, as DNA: TGCAGTGCTAGAGATCGAGGCCGTCGCGAGCAGTACTTC.

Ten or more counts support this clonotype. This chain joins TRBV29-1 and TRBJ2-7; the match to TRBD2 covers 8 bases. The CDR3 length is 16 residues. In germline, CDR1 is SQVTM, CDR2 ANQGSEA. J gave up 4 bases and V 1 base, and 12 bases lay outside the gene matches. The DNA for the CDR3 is TGCAGCGTTGAAGGGTACGCGGGGGGCCCTAATTACGAGCAGTACTTC. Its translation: CSVEGYAGGPNYEQYF.

This chain's CDR3 is CASSTGLPLHF. DNA for the CDR3: TGTGCCAGCAGCACCGGACTACCCCTCCACTTT. The chain recombines TRBV12-3 or TRBV12-4 with TRBJ1-6; D is unclear. The CDR3 sequence is 11 residues long. Trimming removed 6 bases at V and 12 bases at J, with 9 bases between.

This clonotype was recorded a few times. Here the CDR3 DNA reads TGTGCCAGCAGCTTAGCGAGTACGAGGGGGCCTGAAAAACTGTTTTTT. Amino acids: CASSLASTRGPEKLFF. The chain is built from TRBV7-6 and TRBJ1-4; TRBD1 aligns across 7 bases. Trimming took 0 bases from V and 7 from J; bases not matched to a gene: 8. The CDR3 has 16 residues. Looked up from germline, CDR1 is SGHVS and CDR2 is FNYEAQ.